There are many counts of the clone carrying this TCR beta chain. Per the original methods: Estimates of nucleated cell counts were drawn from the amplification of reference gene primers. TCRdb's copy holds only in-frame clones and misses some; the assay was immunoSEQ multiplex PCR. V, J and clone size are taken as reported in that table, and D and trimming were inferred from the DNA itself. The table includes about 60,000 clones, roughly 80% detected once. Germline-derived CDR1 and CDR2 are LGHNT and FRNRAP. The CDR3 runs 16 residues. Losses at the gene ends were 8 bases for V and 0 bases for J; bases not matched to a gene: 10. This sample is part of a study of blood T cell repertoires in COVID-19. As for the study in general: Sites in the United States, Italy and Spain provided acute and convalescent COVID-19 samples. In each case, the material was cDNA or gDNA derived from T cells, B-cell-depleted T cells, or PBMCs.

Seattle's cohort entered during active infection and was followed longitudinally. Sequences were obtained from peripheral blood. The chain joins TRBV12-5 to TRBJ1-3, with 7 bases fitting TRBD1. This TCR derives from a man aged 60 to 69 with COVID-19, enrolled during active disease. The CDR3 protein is CASSRNRGLSGNTIYF. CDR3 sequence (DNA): TGTGCTAGTAGCCGAAACAGGGGACTCTCTGGAAACACCATATATTTT.